These 5 T cell receptor beta chains came from one sample sequenced in a study of a mutant IDH1 vaccine in newly diagnosed glioma. Time point reported: baseline, week 1 (first vaccination visit). The treatment: pre-vaccination baseline after standard-of-care therapy. This table comes from immunoSEQ multiplex PCR, and its TCRdb copy is limited to in-frame clones, with some not included. The sample lists approximately 100,000 clones, 85% to 90% seen once, with roughly 0.58% in the top ten. Specimen: PBMCs, collected from a glioma patient treated with radiotherapy, temozolomide or both. The source of these receptors is a woman between 45 and 65 years old with glioma.

The sample holds one count of this clone. The V call is TRBV5-1, the J call TRBJ1-1, with D possibly TRBD1 on 6 matching bases. CDR1 is SGHRS, CDR2 YFSETQ, per germline. The CDR3 consists of 15 residues. Trimming took 1 base from V and 1 from J, leaving 11 bases between them. As DNA, the CDR3 is TGCGCCAGCAGCTTGAGGGCAGGGGAGAACACTGAAGCTTTCTTT. Translated, it gives CASSLRAGENTEAFF. Combining the CDR3 with reference TRBV5-1 and TRBJ1-1 gives the whole variable domain KAGVTQTPRYLIKTRGQQVTLSCSPISGHRSVSWYQQTPGQGLQFLFEYFSETQRNKGNFPGRFSGRQFSNSRSEMNVSTLELGDSALYLCASSLRAGENTEAFFGQGTRLTVV.

This clone has only one observation. The V gene is TRBV28, the J gene TRBJ2-7, with 12 nucleotides matching TRBD1. Germline V CDR1 and CDR2: MDHEN, SYDVKM. V shed 0 bases and J 4 bases; nucleotides not matched to a gene: 4. The CDR3 sequence is 16 residues long. CDR3: CASSLWGTGGLYEQYF. The CDR3 DNA reads as TGTGCCAGCAGTTTATGGGGGACAGGGGGCCTTTACGAGCAGTACTTC.

This clone was observed once. J is TRBJ2-5 and V is TRBV18; D is possibly TRBD1 or TRBD2 (6 bases each). The CDR3 totals 14 residues. V dropped 4 bases and J dropped 2 bases, with 11 bases sitting between them. The germline V gene has CDR1 KGHSH and CDR2 LQKENI. The CDR3 is CASSQGGYQETQYF. The CDR3 DNA reads TGTGCCAGCTCACAGGGGGGTTATCAAGAGACCCAGTACTTC.

The V and J genes are TRBV28 and TRBJ1-2; D possibly corresponds to TRBD1 (6 bases). Germline V gene data show CDR1 as MDHEN and CDR2 as SYDVKM. The CDR3 spans 14 residues. V lost 5 bases and J 4 bases, leaving 14 bases between the germline ends. CDR3 sequence (DNA): TGTGCCAGCAGTACCGGACAGTATGGCTATGGCTACACCTTC. Translating gives CASSTGQYGYGYTF.

V usage is TRBV9 and J usage is TRBJ1-1; tentatively, D is TRBD1 (5 bases). The CDR3 runs 16 residues. The ends were cut back, 0 bases at V and 0 bases at J, with 12 bases in the middle. In germline, CDR1 is SGDLS, CDR2 YYNGEE. The CDR3: CASSVGRGSMNTEAFF. Written as DNA, the CDR3 is TGTGCCAGCAGCGTAGGGCGGGGGTCCATGAACACTGAAGCTTTCTTT.